These 10 T cell receptor beta chains came from one sample sequenced in a study of identical twins. TCRdb called the 5' RACE reads again in MiXCR, with one record for every CDR3 protein. The sample has around 570,000 distinct CDR3 sequences; 9.6% are singletons. This sample was shared with a second study, whose subject was yellow fever vaccine responses in identical twins.

What was sequenced was PBMCs. Every receptor here comes from a woman aged 18-29 years in good health.

This clonotype was found a few times. The V gene is TRBV6-1, the J gene TRBJ2-6, with unresolved D. The CDR3 has 15 amino acids. Trimming pared 5 bases from V and 4 bases from J, leaving 12 bases between. Per the germline V gene, CDR1 is MNHNS and CDR2 is SASEGT. Written as DNA, the CDR3 is TGTGCCAGCAGTCCCGACTGGGCCGGGGCCAACGTCCTGACTTTC. Its translation is CASSPDWAGANVLTF.

This clonotype was counted ten times or more. The chain couples TRBV10-3 to TRBJ2-5, with TRBD1 matching 7 bases. Germline CDR1 is ENHRY and CDR2 is SYGVKD. The trim removed 6 bases at V and 3 bases at J, leaving 1 base unmatched. The CDR3 runs 12 residues. The CDR3 is CAIRDREETQYF. As DNA, the CDR3 is TGTGCCATCAGAGACAGGGAAGAGACCCAGTACTTC.

This clonotype was seen at least ten times. The rearrangement joins TRBV29-1 to TRBJ2-7; 7 bases are shared with TRBD1. This CDR3 is built from 13 residues. Trimming took 3 bases from V and 3 from J; bases not matched to a gene: 5. Germline-derived CDR1 and CDR2 are SQVTM and ANQGSEA. The CDR3, as DNA: TGCAGCGTTGATGCAGGGGGTATCTACGAGCAGTACTTC. It codes for CSVDAGGIYEQYF.

V usage is TRBV21-1 and J usage is TRBJ2-1; TRBD2 is the table's D call and was not checked against the DNA. TRBV21-1 is described as a pseudogene. There are 15 residues in the CDR3. The DNA of the CDR3 is TGTGCCAGCTCGGACTTCTCACCCTCCTACAATGAGCAGTTCTTC. Its translation is CASSDFSPSYNEQFF.

The V call is TRBV2, the J call TRBJ2-5; 12 positions match TRBD2. The CDR3 runs to 16 residues. In germline, CDR1 is SNHLY, CDR2 FYNNEI. V was pared by 11 bases and J by 3 bases, with 13 bases of the junction left unmatched. CDR3 region: CACKLAGGRGKETQYF. The CDR3 nucleotides read TGTGCCTGTAAACTAGCGGGGGGCCGAGGGAAAGAGACCCAGTACTTC. The full variable domain, completed using reference TRBV2 and TRBJ2-5, is EPEVTQTPSHQVTQMGQEVILRCVPISNHLYFYWYRQILGQKVEFLVSFYNNEISEKSEIFDDQFSVERPDGSNFTLKIRSTKLEDSAMYFCACKLAGGRGKETQYFGPGTRLLVL.

This chain joins TRBV12-3 or TRBV12-4 and TRBJ2-5, with TRBD2 identical over 11 bases. The J segment lost 5 bases and the V segment lost 5 bases, leaving 10 bases of the junction unmatched. The CDR3 is 16 amino acids. CDR3 in amino acids: CASSLETSGMGETQYF. In nucleotides, the CDR3 is TGTGCCAGCAGTCTCGAGACTAGCGGGATGGGGGAGACCCAGTACTTC.

This chain uses TRBV7-9 with TRBJ2-2, with D tentatively TRBD1 (6 bases). The CDR3 contains 15 residues. Trimming left V 11 bases short and J 3 bases short, with 19 bases between. Per the germline V gene, CDR1 is SEHNR and CDR2 is FQNEAQ (reference sequence). The CDR3 is CAHHYGQLDTGELFF. CDR3 DNA: TGTGCCCATCACTACGGACAGCTGGACACCGGGGAGCTGTTTTTT.

The V call is TRBV29-1, the J call TRBJ1-1; a weak D match, TRBD1 (6 bases). This CDR3 has 13 residues. The germline V and J ends were trimmed by 7 bases and 8 bases, with 20 bases remaining between them. Germline V gives CDR1 SQVTM, CDR2 ANQGSEA. The DNA for the CDR3 is TGCAGCGGTGGGAAACAGGGAGCTTTCGAAGCTTTCTTT. This codes for CSGGKQGAFEAFF. The complete variable domain, with remaining parts taken from reference TRBV29-1 and TRBJ1-1, reads SAVISQKPSRDICQRGTSLTIQCQVDSQVTMMFWYRQQPGQSLTLIATANQGSEATYESGFVIDKFPISRPNLTFSTLTVSNMSPEDSSIYLCSGGKQGAFEAFFGQGTRLTVV.

Many counts were recorded for this clonotype. This chain joins TRBV12-3 or TRBV12-4 and TRBJ2-2, with D possibly TRBD1 on 6 matching bases. The CDR3 has 13 amino acids. V gave up 3 bases and J gave up 6 bases, with 8 bases separating them. Here the CDR3 reads CASSFAGAGELFF. The CDR3 DNA follows: TGTGCCAGCAGTTTTGCAGGGGCCGGGGAGCTGTTTTTT.

This clonotype was counted only a few times. The gene calls are TRBV12-3 or TRBV12-4 and TRBJ1-1, with TRBD1 as a possible D gene (5 bases). This CDR3 has 11 residues. V lost 1 base, J lost 10 bases, and 7 bases lay in between. The CDR3 is CASSLGGGAFF. The CDR3 DNA follows: TGTGCCAGCAGTTTAGGCGGGGGAGCTTTCTTT.